The 2 T cell receptor beta chains presented below share a single source sample, sequenced in a study of a mutant IDH1 vaccine in newly diagnosed glioma. Measured with immunoSEQ multiplex PCR; TCRdb has only the in-frame clones, and not every one. The sample has fewer than 150,000 clones; almost 90% are singletons. Time point defined: week 11, during vaccination. Every vaccine dose comprised 300 ug of mutant IDH1 20-mer peptide plus topical imiquimod. The antigens these receptors bind are not known. The specimen was PBMCs, collected from a glioma patient whose treatment included an IDH1 peptide vaccine. The receptor source for this set is a woman in her fifties or sixties with glioma.

Here the CDR3 reads CASQDDPYTEAFF. In DNA form, the CDR3 reads TGCGCCAGCCAAGACGATCCCTACACTGAAGCTTTCTTT. The V gene is TRBV5-1, the J gene TRBJ1-1; D gene ambiguous. CDR1 and CDR2 (germline): SGHRS, YFSETQ. There are 13 residues in the CDR3. Trimming stripped 7 bases from V and 3 bases from J, with 13 bases between.

The gene calls are TRBV4-1 and TRBJ1-4; D call uncertain. Germline values: CDR1 MGHRA, CDR2 YSYEKL. Trimming pared 1 base from V and 8 bases from J, leaving 8 bases between. The CDR3 length is 13 residues. The CDR3 DNA reads as TGCGCCAGCAGCCAAGCTCGCGTCGAAAAACTGTTTTTT. It codes for CASSQARVEKLFF.